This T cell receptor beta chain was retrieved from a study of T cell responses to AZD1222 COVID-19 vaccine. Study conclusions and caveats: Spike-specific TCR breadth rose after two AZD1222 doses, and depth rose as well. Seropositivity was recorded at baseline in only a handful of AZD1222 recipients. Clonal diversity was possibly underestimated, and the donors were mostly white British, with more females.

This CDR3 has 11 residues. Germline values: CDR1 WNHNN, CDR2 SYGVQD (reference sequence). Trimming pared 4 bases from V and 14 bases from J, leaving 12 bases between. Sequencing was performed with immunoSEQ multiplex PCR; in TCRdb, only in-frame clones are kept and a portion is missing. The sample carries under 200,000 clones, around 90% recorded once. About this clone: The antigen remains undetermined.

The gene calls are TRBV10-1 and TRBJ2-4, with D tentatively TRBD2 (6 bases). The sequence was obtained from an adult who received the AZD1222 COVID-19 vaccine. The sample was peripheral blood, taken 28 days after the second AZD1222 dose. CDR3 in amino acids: CASSVAREEYF. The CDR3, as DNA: TGCGCCAGCAGTGTAGCCAGGGAGGAGTACTTC.